This is a list of T cell receptor beta chains from one sample in a study of cytomegalovirus exposure and HLA in healthy donors. Some clones are missing from TCRdb's copy, which holds only in-frame ones; the method was immunoSEQ multiplex PCR. The sample contains 200,000 to 250,000 clones, around 80% of which appear only once. The sample taken for sequencing was PBMCs. These receptors all stem from a man between 25 and 39 years old in good health and CMV-seronegative. The CDR3 runs from the conserved cysteine through the conserved F or W.

v_call: TRBV6-5
cdr3_aa: CASSSFRGRLTEAFF

v_call: TRBV19
cdr3_aa: CASSMPGGLQETQYF

v_call: TRBV6-1
cdr3_aa: CASSEGARETQYF

v_call: TRBV19
cdr3_aa: CASSGTANTEAFF

v_call: TRBV11-3
cdr3_aa: CASESGELFF

v_call: TRBV7-8
cdr3_aa: CASSSPDSKLFF

v_call: TRBV5-5
cdr3_aa: CASSRPGTGADTQYF

v_call: TRBV21-1
cdr3_aa: CASSKAGGDRYGYTF

v_call: TRBV2
cdr3_aa: CASSEKGTWVAEQYF

v_call: TRBV10-3
cdr3_aa: CAISEAGRQSDTQYF

v_call: TRBV7-8
cdr3_aa: CATITAGTEDTGELFF

v_call: TRBV6-5
cdr3_aa: CASSSTTSLTDTQYF

v_call: TRBV7-9
cdr3_aa: CASRTGQGYEKLFF

v_call: TRBV14
cdr3_aa: CASSRGPMGLFF

v_call: TRBV9
cdr3_aa: CASSLGGTGYYGYTF

v_call: TRBV6-1
cdr3_aa: CASSERGKANYGYTF

v_call: TRBV15
cdr3_aa: CATSRDKGRYEQYF

v_call: TRBV27
cdr3_aa: CASKRGTGAYGYTF

v_call: TRBV28
cdr3_aa: CASSAPPGNTQYF

v_call: TRBV28
cdr3_aa: CASSSQRGRAKNIQYF

v_call: TRBV6-1
cdr3_aa: CASRGWGYEQYF

v_call: TRBV6-5
cdr3_aa: CASSYTGGSNQPQHF

v_call: TRBV7-9
cdr3_aa: CASSRGGLDTQYF

v_call: TRBV6-6
cdr3_aa: CASREPGHENTEAFF

v_call: TRBV5-1
cdr3_aa: CASSLVSDLGYEQYF

v_call: TRBV20-1
cdr3_aa: CSARTGGEQYF

v_call: TRBV28
cdr3_aa: CASSNDRGRGDQPQHF

v_call: TRBV11-3
cdr3_aa: CASSLEGGENNEQFF

v_call: TRBV5-1
cdr3_aa: CASSLEPNTGYTEAFF

v_call: TRBV7-9
cdr3_aa: CASSSRGNGELFF

v_call: TRBV4-3
cdr3_aa: CASSQTSGGAYEQYF

v_call: TRBV2
cdr3_aa: CASGGQGTEAFF

v_call: TRBV6-1
cdr3_aa: CASSGRDRVSNSPLHF

v_call: TRBV21-1
cdr3_aa: CASSKARQGPGVTRYGYTF